This TCR beta chain was recorded in a study of blood T cells in healthy people across ages. Alongside a J-beta primer mix, a sample-barcoded 5' primer served in a second PCR lasting 7 to 11 cycles. Unique molecular identifiers of 12 random nucleotides labeled each cDNA. From the 5' RACE reads, TCRdb called clonotypes with MiXCR, one entry per CDR3 protein. Among 950,000 to 1,200,000 distinct CDR3 sequences listed, roughly two fifths were seen once. Unmatched junction bases numbered 8, after V lost 2 bases and J lost 6 bases. CDR3 length: 16 amino acids. This clonotype was counted only a few times. Antigen unknown. Overall study results and limits: As age increased, TCR beta diversity per million T cells fell in a roughly linear fashion.

The draw of peripheral blood yielded roughly 9.1 milliliters from each donor. Extraction of total RNA produced a minimum of 5.5 micrograms from each sample. This TCR was sampled from a man aged 18 to 29 in good health. This chain joins TRBV12-3 or TRBV12-4 and TRBJ2-1; 9 positions match TRBD1. Source material: blood. The CDR3 spells CASSLPTGGIGNEQFF. CDR3 DNA sequence: TGTGCCAGCAGTTTACCGACAGGGGGTATTGGCAATGAGCAGTTCTTC.